The text below deals with one T cell receptor (beta chain). No antigen is known for it. CDR1 LGHDT and CDR2 YNNKEL come from the germline V gene (reference sequence). This CDR3 has 13 residues. This record belongs to a study of T cells expressing NK-cell markers. Turning to the study itself: Seven sequenced donors out of eight were HCMV-seropositive, one seronegative.

From the 5' RACE reads, TCRdb lists one entry per CDR3 protein and no DNA. The repertoire table contains 550,000 to 600,000 distinct CDR3 sequences. Study results and limitations: Dominant NKG2C+ clonotype frequencies of about 1.0-7.5% of CD8+ T cells were measured in over 5 donors.

The V and J genes are TRBV3-1 and TRBJ2-1; the TCRdb call, TRBD1, lacks DNA for checking. The specimen sequenced was blood T cells: a sorted CD56 or NKG2C T cell subset, CD4+ or CD8+ T cells, or bulk PBMC T cells (not recorded which). The receptor comes from a man aged 18 to 30 in good health. The CDR3 is CASSQVTGTEQFF.